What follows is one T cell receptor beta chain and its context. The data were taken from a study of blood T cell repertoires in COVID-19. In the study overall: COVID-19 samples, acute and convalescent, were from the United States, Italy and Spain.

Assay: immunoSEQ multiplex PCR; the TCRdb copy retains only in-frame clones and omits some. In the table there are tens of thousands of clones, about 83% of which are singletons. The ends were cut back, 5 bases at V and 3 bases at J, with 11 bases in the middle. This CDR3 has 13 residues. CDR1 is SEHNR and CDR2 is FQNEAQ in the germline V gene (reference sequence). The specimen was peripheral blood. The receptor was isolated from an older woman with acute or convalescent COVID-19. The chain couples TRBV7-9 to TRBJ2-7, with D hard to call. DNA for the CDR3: TGTGCCAGCAGCGACGACACGAGCTACGAGCAGTACGTC. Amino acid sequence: CASSDDTSYEQYV.